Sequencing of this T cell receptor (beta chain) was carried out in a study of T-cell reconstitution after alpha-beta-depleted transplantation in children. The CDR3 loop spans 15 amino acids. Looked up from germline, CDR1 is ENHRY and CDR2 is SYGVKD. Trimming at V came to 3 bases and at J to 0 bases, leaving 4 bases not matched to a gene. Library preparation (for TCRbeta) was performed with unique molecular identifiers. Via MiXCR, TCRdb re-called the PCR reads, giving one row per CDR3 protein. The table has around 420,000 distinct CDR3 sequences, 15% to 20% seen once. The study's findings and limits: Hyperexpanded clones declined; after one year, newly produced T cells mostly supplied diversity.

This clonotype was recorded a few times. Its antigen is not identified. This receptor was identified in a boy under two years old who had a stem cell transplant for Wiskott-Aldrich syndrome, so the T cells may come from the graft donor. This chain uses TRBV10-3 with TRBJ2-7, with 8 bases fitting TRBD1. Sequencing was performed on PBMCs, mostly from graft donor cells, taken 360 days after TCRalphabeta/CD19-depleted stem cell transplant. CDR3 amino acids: CAISDSTGASYEQYF. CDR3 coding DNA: TGTGCCATCAGTGACTCGACAGGGGCCTCCTACGAGCAGTACTTC.